The next 27 T cell receptor beta chains were all read from a single sample in a study of T cell responses to AZD1222 COVID-19 vaccine. The table came from immunoSEQ multiplex PCR; TCRdb's copy has only in-frame clones and leaves some out. The profile shows around 70,000 clones, more than 70% of them singletons. The sample consisted of peripheral blood, taken on day 0 of AZD1222 vaccination. The receptors shown here come from an adult in good health.

The chain carries TRBV7-3 and TRBJ2-5; 7 nucleotides align to TRBD2. The V gene end was trimmed by 5 bases and the J gene end by 3 bases; junction bases not matched to a gene: 3. The CDR3 extends over 13 amino acids. Germline V gene data show CDR1 as SGHTA and CDR2 as FQGTGA. CDR3 nucleotides: TGTGCCAGCAGCCCAGCGGGGAAAGAGACCCAGTACTTC. Protein product: CASSPAGKETQYF.

This rearrangement joins TRBV20-1 to TRBJ2-3; TRBD1 is a possible D gene (6 bases). Looked up from germline, CDR1 is DFQATT and CDR2 is SNEGSKA (reference sequence). CDR3 length equals 11 residues. With 7 bases removed from V and 4 bases from J, the gap between germline ends came to 9 bases. The chain's CDR3 is CSVGAADTQYF. As DNA, the CDR3 is TGCAGTGTGGGGGCTGCAGATACGCAGTATTTT.

V and J are TRBV6-5 and TRBJ2-1; TRBD2 aligns across 10 bases. This CDR3 contains 15 residues. The germline V gene has CDR1 MNHEY and CDR2 SVGAGI. J gave up 9 bases and V 0 bases, and 5 bases lay outside the gene matches. The CDR3 loop reads CASSYSSSGSGEQFF. The CDR3 nucleotides are TGTGCCAGCAGTTACTCGTCTAGCGGGAGTGGTGAGCAGTTCTTC.

The V call is TRBV6-4, the J call TRBJ2-1; D not resolved. Germline CDR1 is MRHNA and CDR2 is SNTAGT. This CDR3 comprises 13 residues. Trimming removed 2 bases from V and 0 bases from J, with 2 bases in between. The CDR3 nucleotides read TGTGCCAGCAGTGACAGCTCCTACAATGAGCAGTTCTTC. Amino acids: CASSDSSYNEQFF.

The chain carries TRBV29-1 and TRBJ1-5; a possible D gene is TRBD1 (5 bases). The V end lost 5 bases, the J end lost 4 bases, and 9 bases lay between the germline ends. This CDR3 region has 12 residues. Germline values: CDR1 SQVTM, CDR2 ANQGSEA. The CDR3 region is CSVSWGNQPQHF. The DNA of the CDR3 is TGCAGCGTTTCTTGGGGGAATCAGCCCCAGCATTTT.

The genes are TRBV7-6 and TRBJ2-2; 13 bases fit TRBD2. V lost 4 bases, J lost 5 bases, and 10 bases stayed unmatched. Germline CDR1 SGHVS, CDR2 FNYEAQ. CDR3 length: 18 amino acids. CDR3 amino acids: CASSSLRTSGGPTGELFF. The CDR3, as DNA: TGTGCCAGCAGCTCACTAAGGACTAGCGGGGGCCCAACCGGGGAGCTGTTTTTT.

This clone showed up just once. J is TRBJ1-1 and V is TRBV15; TRBD1 is a possible D gene (5 bases). The CDR3 runs to 13 residues. V lost 2 bases, J lost 3 bases, and 7 bases lay in between. Germline assignment: CDR1 LNHNV and CDR2 YYDKDF (reference sequence). CDR3 in amino acids: CATSRRGDTEAFF. Here the CDR3 DNA reads TGTGCCACCAGCAGACGAGGGGACACTGAAGCTTTCTTT.

This chain's CDR3 is CASSLRGLNTEAFF. For the CDR3, the DNA is TGTGCCAGCAGCCTCCGGGGGTTAAACACTGAAGCTTTCTTT. The chain links TRBV6-2 or TRBV6-3 to TRBJ1-1, with a weak D call TRBD1 (5 bases). The CDR3 spans 14 residues. Germline CDR1 reads MNHEY; CDR2 reads SVGEGT. Between the trimmed V and J ends, which lost 6 bases and 2 bases, there was a span of 13 bases.

This chain links TRBV29-1 with TRBJ1-3, with D hard to call. The CDR3 loop spans 12 amino acids. Germline V gives CDR1 SQVTM, CDR2 ANQGSEA. The V gene lost 3 bases and the J gene lost 4 bases, with 7 bases spanning the gap. The CDR3 protein is CSVDKGGNTIYF. CDR3 nucleotides: TGCAGCGTTGACAAAGGGGGAAACACCATATATTTT.

V gene TRBV27 combines with J gene TRBJ2-7; 9 positions agree with TRBD1. Germline CDR1 is MNHEY and CDR2 is SMNVEV (reference sequence). This CDR3 region has 15 residues. J lost 4 bases, V lost 4 bases, and 8 bases had no gene match. The CDR3 bases are TGTGCCAGCAGTTATCGGGGACAGGGTAAATACGAGCAGTACTTC. This encodes CASSYRGQGKYEQYF.

The genes are TRBV4-1 and TRBJ2-7, with 10 bases identical to TRBD2. With 1 base clipped from V and 2 bases from J, the junction kept 2 bases outside the gene matches. Germline lookup yields CDR1 MGHRA and CDR2 YSYEKL. The CDR3 has 15 residues. The CDR3 sequence: CASSQVTSGTYEQYF. As DNA, the CDR3 is TGCGCCAGCAGCCAAGTAACTAGCGGGACCTACGAGCAGTACTTC.

The chain uses TRBV5-4 and TRBJ2-5; 7 positions match TRBD1. V dropped 4 bases and J dropped 4; count of bases not matched to a gene: 7. The CDR3 runs 14 residues. Looked up from germline, CDR1 is SGHNT and CDR2 is YYREEE (reference sequence). CDR3 sequence (DNA): TGTGCCAGCAGCACCCCGACAGGGTTAGAGACCCAGTACTTC. Amino acid sequence: CASSTPTGLETQYF.

The chain is built from TRBV19 and TRBJ2-1; 8 positions match TRBD2. The CDR3 loop spans 16 amino acids. With V trimmed by 1 base and J by 8 bases, 10 bases remained unmatched. Per the germline V gene, CDR1 is LNHDA and CDR2 is SQIVND (reference sequence). The CDR3 protein is CASSIGTAGEVDEQFF. The CDR3 DNA reads as TGTGCCAGTAGTATAGGTACAGCGGGAGAGGTAGATGAGCAGTTCTTC.

V usage is TRBV7-8 and J usage is TRBJ2-3; the match to TRBD2 covers 8 bases. The V segment lost 5 bases and the J segment 2 bases; nucleotides outside the gene matches: 9. CDR3 size: 16 residues. Germline CDR1 and CDR2: SGHVS and FQNEAQ. CDR3 sequence: CASSARLANPTDTQYF. The DNA of the CDR3 is TGTGCCAGCAGCGCCCGACTAGCGAACCCCACAGATACGCAGTATTTT. Combining the CDR3 with reference TRBV7-8 and TRBJ2-3 gives the whole variable domain GAGVSQSPRYKVAKRGQDVALRCDPISGHVSLFWYQQALGQGPEFLTYFQNEAQLDKSGLPSDRFFAERPEGSVSTLKIQRTQQEDSAVYLCASSARLANPTDTQYFGPGTRLTVL.

The chain combines TRBV29-1 with TRBJ2-3; 7 nucleotides align to TRBD2. CDR1 SQVTM and CDR2 ANQGSEA come from the germline V gene. V gave up 0 bases and J gave up 4 bases; unmatched junction bases: 4. The CDR3 length is 14 residues. The CDR3 DNA reads TGCAGCGTTGAAGATCCCGGACTAGCAGATACGCAGTATTTT. Protein sequence: CSVEDPGLADTQYF.

Notes on this clone: The junction and the germline gene differ at one end; a read error may be behind it. The chain uses TRBV24-1 and TRBJ1-5; D remains ambiguous. This CDR3 comprises 16 residues. The germline V gene has CDR1 KGHDR and CDR2 SFDVKD. The CDR3 loop reads CATSDSSVNSDQPQHF. CDR3 DNA: TGTGCCACCAGTGATTCATCAGTCAATAGCGATCAGCCCCAGCATTTT.

This chain joins TRBV29-1 and TRBJ2-1; 7 bases line up with TRBD1. This CDR3 is built from 14 residues. The germline gives CDR1 SQVTM, CDR2 ANQGSEA. J lost 7 bases, V lost 0 bases, and 6 bases had no gene match. CDR3 bases: TGCAGCGTTGAAGACCTCACAGGGGAAAATGAGCAGTTCTTC. Translating gives CSVEDLTGENEQFF.

The genes are TRBV27 and TRBJ1-6, with TRBD1 matching over 8 bases. The germline V gene has CDR1 MNHEY and CDR2 SMNVEV (reference sequence). This CDR3 is built from 15 residues. With 6 bases clipped from V and 5 bases from J, the junction kept 6 bases outside the gene matches. The CDR3 bases are TGTGCCAGCAGAGCCGAGACAGGGGATAATTCACCCCTCCACTTT. Residues: CASRAETGDNSPLHF.

V and J are TRBV5-1 and TRBJ2-6; D remains ambiguous. Germline assignment: CDR1 SGHRS and CDR2 YFSETQ. There are 16 residues in the CDR3. The V gene lost 1 base and the J gene lost 0 bases, with 8 bases spanning the gap. CDR3 bases: TGCGCCAGCAGCTTGATGTCTCGCTCTGGGGCCAACGTCCTGACTTTC. Translating it yields CASSLMSRSGANVLTF.

The chain employs TRBV2 and TRBJ1-2; the match to TRBD1 covers 12 bases. CDR1 and CDR2 from the germline V gene are SNHLY and FYNNEI. The CDR3 totals 14 residues. Trimming removed 6 bases from V and 6 bases from J; junction bases left unmatched: 5. CDR3 sequence reads: CASRRDRGPDGYTF. CDR3 DNA sequence: TGTGCCAGCAGGAGGGACAGGGGGCCGGATGGCTACACCTTC.

The chain uses TRBV24-1 and TRBJ1-1; no clear D gene. The CDR3 has 15 residues. The germline CDR1 and CDR2 sequences are KGHDR and SFDVKD. V lost 4 bases to trimming and J lost 6 bases, with 17 bases between them. The CDR3 DNA follows: TGTGCCACCAGTGACGCGCCCGATCGGGTGTCTGAAGCTTTCTTT. The encoded protein is CATSDAPDRVSEAFF.

This clone was seen a single time. The chain uses TRBV18 and TRBJ2-7, with TRBD2 matching 10 bases. V lost 4 bases to trimming and J lost 2 bases; unmatched junction nucleotides: 8. This CDR3 region has 16 residues. The V gene's germline CDR1 is KGHSH and CDR2 LQKENI. The CDR3 loop is CASSRRAAGGPYEQYF. The DNA of the CDR3 is TGTGCCAGCTCACGGCGAGCAGCGGGAGGGCCCTACGAGCAGTACTTC.

In its sample, this clone was seen a few times. The chain combines TRBV7-9 with TRBJ2-1; 7 bases line up with TRBD1. V trimming: 5 bases; J trimming: 4 bases; junction bases outside the gene matches: 8. The CDR3 runs to 15 residues. Germline V gene sequence: CDR1 SEHNR, CDR2 FQNEAQ (reference sequence). The CDR3 sequence: CASSDTGVVYNEQFF. CDR3 in DNA: TGTGCCAGCAGCGATACAGGGGTCGTATACAATGAGCAGTTCTTC.

This clone was observed a handful of times. The chain is built from TRBV2 and TRBJ1-2, with D hard to call. V dropped 1 base and J dropped 5 bases, with 14 bases sitting between them. CDR3 length: 15 amino acids. Germline loops: CDR1 SNHLY, CDR2 FYNNEI. The CDR3 region is CASSEGGRIPYGYTF. CDR3 bases: TGTGCCAGCAGTGAAGGCGGACGGATCCCTTATGGCTACACCTTC.

V and J are TRBV3-1 (or the pseudogene TRBV3-2) and TRBJ1-5, with 7 nucleotides matching TRBD1. This CDR3 spans 17 amino acids. Trimming removed 1 base from V and 1 base from J; junction bases left unmatched: 7. The V gene's germline CDR1 is LGHDT and CDR2 YNNKEL (reference sequence). This CDR3 reads CASSQGWTGGSNQPQHF. Written as DNA, the CDR3 is TGTGCCAGCAGCCAAGGTTGGACAGGAGGAAGCAATCAGCCCCAGCATTTT.

The chain employs TRBV6-2 or TRBV6-3 and TRBJ1-1; D call uncertain. The V gene's germline CDR1 is MNHEY and CDR2 SVGEGT. The CDR3 runs to 14 residues. Trimming stripped 4 bases from V and 12 bases from J, with 21 bases between. The CDR3 bases are TGTGCCAGCAGTTTCACGCCTATCACAGTTTACCCTTTCTTT. Its translation: CASSFTPITVYPFF.

The chain recombines TRBV27 with TRBJ2-1; D possibly corresponds to TRBD1 (6 bases). CDR3 size: 16 residues. V lost 2 bases, J lost 5 bases, and 16 bases lay in between. In germline, CDR1 is MNHEY, CDR2 SMNVEV (reference sequence). The CDR3, as DNA: TGTGCCAGCAGTTTACGGCCAGGGGCTGAGGACAATGAGCAGTTCTTC. Protein: CASSLRPGAEDNEQFF.